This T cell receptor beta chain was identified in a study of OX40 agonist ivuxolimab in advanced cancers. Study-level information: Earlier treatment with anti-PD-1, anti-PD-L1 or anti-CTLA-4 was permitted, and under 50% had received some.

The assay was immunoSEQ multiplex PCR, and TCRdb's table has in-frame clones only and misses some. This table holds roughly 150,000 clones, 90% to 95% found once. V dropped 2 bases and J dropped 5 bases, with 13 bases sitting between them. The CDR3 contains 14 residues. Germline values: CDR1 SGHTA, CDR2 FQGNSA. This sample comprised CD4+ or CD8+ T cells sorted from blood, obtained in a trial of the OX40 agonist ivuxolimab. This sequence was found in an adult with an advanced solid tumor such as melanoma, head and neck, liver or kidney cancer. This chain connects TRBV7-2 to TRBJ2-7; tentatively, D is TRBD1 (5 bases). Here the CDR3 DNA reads TGTGCCAGCAGCTTAATTCAGGGTTCGAACGAGCAGTACTTC. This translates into CASSLIQGSNEQYF.